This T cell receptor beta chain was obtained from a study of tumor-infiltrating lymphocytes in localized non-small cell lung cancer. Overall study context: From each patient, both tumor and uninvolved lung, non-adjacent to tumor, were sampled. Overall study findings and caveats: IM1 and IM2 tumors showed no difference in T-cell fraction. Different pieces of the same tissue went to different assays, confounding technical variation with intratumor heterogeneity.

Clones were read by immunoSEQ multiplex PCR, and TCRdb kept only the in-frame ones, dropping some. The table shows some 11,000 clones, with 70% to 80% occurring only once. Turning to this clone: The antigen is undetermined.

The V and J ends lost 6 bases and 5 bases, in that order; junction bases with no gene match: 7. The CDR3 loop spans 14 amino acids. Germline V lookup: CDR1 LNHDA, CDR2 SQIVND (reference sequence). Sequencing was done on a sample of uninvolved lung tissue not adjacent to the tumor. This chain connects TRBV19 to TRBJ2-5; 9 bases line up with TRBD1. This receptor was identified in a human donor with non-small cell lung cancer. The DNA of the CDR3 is TGTGCCAGTAGCCTACAGGGGGCTTGGGAGACCCAGTACTTC. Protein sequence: CASSLQGAWETQYF.